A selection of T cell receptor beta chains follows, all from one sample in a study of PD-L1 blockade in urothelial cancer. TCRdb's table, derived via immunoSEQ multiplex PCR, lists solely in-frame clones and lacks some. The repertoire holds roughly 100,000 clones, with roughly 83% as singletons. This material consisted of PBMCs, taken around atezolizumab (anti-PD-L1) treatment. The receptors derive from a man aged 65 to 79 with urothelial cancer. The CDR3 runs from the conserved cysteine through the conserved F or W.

CASSPGQGGGYTF 13 TRBV5-1
CASSRLDSFSNQPQHF 16 TRBV18
CASSQEQRGSKQFF 14 TRBV4-1
CASKSRQGQFF 11 TRBV19
CAISDTEGVTGELFF 15 TRBV10-3
CATSRDSAYEQYF 13 TRBV15
CASSLDRGRTGELFF 15 TRBV18
CASRNLAGIGEQYF 14 TRBV11-3
CASSLSSGVRGEQYF 15 TRBV27
CASTTQSGNTIYF 13 TRBV11-2
CAISESAGAGNQPQHF 16 TRBV10-3
CASSKGASREQYF 13 TRBV19
CASSSGLAGAYNEQFF 16 TRBV27
CAWTPNRDRWGYTF 14 TRBV30
CASSSGQAKETQYF 14 TRBV7-2
CASSIVNQPQHF 12 TRBV19
CASSASEAGKTEAFF 15 TRBV6-1
CASSFGNRGLDTEAFF 16 TRBV11-2
CAISKTGVDYGYTF 14 TRBV10-3
CASSRQGGEQYF 12 TRBV5-1
CASHRTGWDTQYF 13 TRBV7-9
CASSLAGDNNSPLHF 15 TRBV11-2
CASRPDRGMTEAFF 14 TRBV5-4
CATRGPSEITDTQYF 15 TRBV7-9
CASSLGPVEETQYF 14 TRBV7-2
CASSSTGYSTDTQYF 15 TRBV5-1
CASSLSQGQGADTQYF 16 TRBV5-4
CASSTRRTDTQYF 13 TRBV7-2
CASSYRLGRQSTDTQYF 17 TRBV5-4
CASSLRSGRMHF 12 TRBV9
CASSVGVGGNQPQHF 15 TRBV9
CASSVAEGGPYEQYF 15 TRBV9
CASSQEEGDRANTEAFF 17 TRBV4-1
CASRRNTEAFF 11 TRBV5-1
CASSLGDRAYQETQYF 16 TRBV5-1
CASRQSYNEQFF 12 TRBV5-1
CASSWPGQVERTQYF 15 TRBV6-6
CASSLRMGSDYGYTF 15 TRBV6-5
CASSLQGIGYGYTF 14 TRBV27
CASSFSDRGRTSYEQYF 17 TRBV7-9
CASKVWRDYGYTF 13 TRBV28
CASSTDREETDTQYF 15 TRBV6-5
CSVHPEGDRDTTEAFF 16 TRBV29-1
CASSPPETEVDTDTQYF 17 TRBV18
CASSWIGTPNTEAFF 15 TRBV6-6
CAISEGTSGEQFF 13 TRBV10-3